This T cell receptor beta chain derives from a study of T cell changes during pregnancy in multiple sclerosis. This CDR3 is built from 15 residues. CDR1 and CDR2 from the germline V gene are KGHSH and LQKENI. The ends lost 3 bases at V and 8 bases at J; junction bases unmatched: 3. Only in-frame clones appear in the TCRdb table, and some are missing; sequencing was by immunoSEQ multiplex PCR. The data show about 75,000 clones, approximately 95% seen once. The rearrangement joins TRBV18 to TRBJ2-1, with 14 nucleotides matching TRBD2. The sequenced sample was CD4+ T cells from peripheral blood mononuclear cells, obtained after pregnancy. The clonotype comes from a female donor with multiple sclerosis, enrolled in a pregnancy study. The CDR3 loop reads CASSPGTSGSDEQFF. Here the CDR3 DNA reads TGTGCCAGCTCACCTGGGACTAGCGGGAGCGATGAGCAGTTCTTC.